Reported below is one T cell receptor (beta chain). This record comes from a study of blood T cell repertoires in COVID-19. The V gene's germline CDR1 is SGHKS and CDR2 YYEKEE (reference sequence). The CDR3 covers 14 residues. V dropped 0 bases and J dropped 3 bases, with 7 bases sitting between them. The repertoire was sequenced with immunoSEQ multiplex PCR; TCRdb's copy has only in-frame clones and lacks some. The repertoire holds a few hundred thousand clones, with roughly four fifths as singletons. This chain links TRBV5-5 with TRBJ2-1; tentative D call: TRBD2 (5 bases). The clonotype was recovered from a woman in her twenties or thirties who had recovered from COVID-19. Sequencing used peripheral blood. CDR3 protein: CASSLVDFYNEQFF. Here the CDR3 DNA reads TGTGCCAGCAGCTTGGTGGACTTCTACAATGAGCAGTTCTTC. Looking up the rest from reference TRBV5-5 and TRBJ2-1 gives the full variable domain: DAGVTQSPTHLIKTRGQQVTLRCSPISGHKSVSWYQQVLGQGPQFIFQYYEKEERGRGNFPDRFSARQFPNYSSELNVNALLLGDSALYLCASSLVDFYNEQFFGPGTRLTVL.